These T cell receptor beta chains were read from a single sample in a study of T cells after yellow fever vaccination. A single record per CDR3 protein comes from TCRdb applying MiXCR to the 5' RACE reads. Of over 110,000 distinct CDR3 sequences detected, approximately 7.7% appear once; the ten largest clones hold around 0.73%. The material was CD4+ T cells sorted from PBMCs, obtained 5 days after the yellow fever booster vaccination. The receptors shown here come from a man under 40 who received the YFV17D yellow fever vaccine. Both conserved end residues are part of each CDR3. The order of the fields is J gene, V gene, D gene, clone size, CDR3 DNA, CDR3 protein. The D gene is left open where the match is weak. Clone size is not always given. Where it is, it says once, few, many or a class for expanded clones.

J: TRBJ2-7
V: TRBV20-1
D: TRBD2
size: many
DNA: TGCAGTGCTAGAGTTAGCGGGAGCTCCTACGAGCAGTACTTC
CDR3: CSARVSGSSYEQYF

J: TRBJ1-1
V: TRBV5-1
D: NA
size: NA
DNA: TGCGCCAGCAGCTACGAGGGAAACACTGAAGCTTTCTTT
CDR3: CASSYEGNTEAFF

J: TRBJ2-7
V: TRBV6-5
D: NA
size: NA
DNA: TGTGCCAGCAGTTATAACAGGGATTCCGTGAACGAGCAGTACTTC
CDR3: CASSYNRDSVNEQYF

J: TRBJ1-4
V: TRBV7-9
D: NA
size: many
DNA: TGTGCCAGCAGCCTAGCGGAGGTTACTAATGAAAAACTGTTTTTT
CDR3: CASSLAEVTNEKLFF

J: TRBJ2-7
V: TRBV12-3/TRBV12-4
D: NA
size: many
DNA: TGTGCCAGCAGTTTAAGTACGGGACGGCGGAACGAGCAGTACTTC
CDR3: CASSLSTGRRNEQYF

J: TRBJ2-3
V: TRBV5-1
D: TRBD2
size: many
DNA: TGCGCCAGCAGCTCGTTAGCGGGATTTAGCACAGATACGCAGTATTTT
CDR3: CASSSLAGFSTDTQYF

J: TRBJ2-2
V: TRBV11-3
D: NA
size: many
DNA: TGTGCCAGCAGCTTCGATGGAGTGAACACCGGGGAGCTGTTTTTT
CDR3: CASSFDGVNTGELFF

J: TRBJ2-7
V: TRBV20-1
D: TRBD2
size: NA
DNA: TGCTGTGCTAGAGGGATCCCGGGACTAGCGGGAGCCTACGAGCAGTACTTC
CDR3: CCARGIPGLAGAYEQYF

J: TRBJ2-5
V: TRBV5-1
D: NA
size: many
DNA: TGCGCCAGCAGCGCGCTTGAATACGAAGAGACCCAGTACTTC
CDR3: CASSALEYEETQYF

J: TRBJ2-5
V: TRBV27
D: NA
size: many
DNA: TGTGCCAGCAGTTTTGATGGGAGCTACCAAGAGACCCAGTACTTC
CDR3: CASSFDGSYQETQYF

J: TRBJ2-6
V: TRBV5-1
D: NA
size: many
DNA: TGCGCCAGCACCCCGAGGCAGTTCTCTGGGGCCAACGTCCTGACTTTC
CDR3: CASTPRQFSGANVLTF

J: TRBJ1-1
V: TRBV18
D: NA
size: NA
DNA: TGTGCCAGCTCGGACAGCTGGGGGGAGAACACTGAAGCTTTCTTT
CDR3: CASSDSWGENTEAFF

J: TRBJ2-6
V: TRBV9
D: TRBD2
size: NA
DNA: TGTGCCAGCAGCGTAGGGACGGGAGGGTTGCGTGGGGCCAACGTCCTGACTTTC
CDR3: CASSVGTGGLRGANVLTF

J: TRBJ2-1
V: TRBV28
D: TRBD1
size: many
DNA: TGTGCCAGCAGTTTTGGCTTCCCGGACAGGAATGAGCAGTTCTTC
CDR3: CASSFGFPDRNEQFF

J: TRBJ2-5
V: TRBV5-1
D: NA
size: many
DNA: TGCGCCAGCAGCTTGGTATGGCAGGCCCTGACCCAGACCCAGTACTTC
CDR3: CASSLVWQALTQTQYF

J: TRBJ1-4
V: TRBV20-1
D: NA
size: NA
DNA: TGCAGTGCTGCCGACAGAGGGAATGAAAAACTGTTTTTT
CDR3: CSAADRGNEKLFF

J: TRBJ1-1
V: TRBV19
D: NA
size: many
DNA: TGTGCCAGTAGTGTGCTGGGGGCTGAAGCTTTCTTT
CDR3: CASSVLGAEAFF

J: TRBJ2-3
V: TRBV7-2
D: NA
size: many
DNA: TGTGCCAGCAGCTTAGGATCACGGGAGCCAGATACGCAGTATTTT
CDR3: CASSLGSREPDTQYF

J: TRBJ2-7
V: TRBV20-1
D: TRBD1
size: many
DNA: TGCAGTGCTCGCCCCCTTGAGACAGGGACGTACGAGCAGTACTTC
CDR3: CSARPLETGTYEQYF

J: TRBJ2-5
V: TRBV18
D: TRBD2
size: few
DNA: TGTGCCAGCTCACCACCGGGACTAGCGGAGACCCAGTACTTC
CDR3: CASSPPGLAETQYF

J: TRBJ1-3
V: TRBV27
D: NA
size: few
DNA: TGTGCCAGCAGGGGTCCGCTCCCTGGAAACACCATATATTTT
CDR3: CASRGPLPGNTIYF

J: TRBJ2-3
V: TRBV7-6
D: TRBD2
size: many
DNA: TGTGCCAGCAGCTTAGTTTCTAGCGGACGCACAGATACGCAGTATTTT
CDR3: CASSLVSSGRTDTQYF

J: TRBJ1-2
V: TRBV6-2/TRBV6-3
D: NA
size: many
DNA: TGTGCCAGCAGTCAGGGCACCTATGGCTACACCTTC
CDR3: CASSQGTYGYTF

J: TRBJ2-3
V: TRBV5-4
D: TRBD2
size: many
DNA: TGTGCCTCGCCACGGCTAGCGGGAGAAGATACGCAGTATTTT
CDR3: CASPRLAGEDTQYF

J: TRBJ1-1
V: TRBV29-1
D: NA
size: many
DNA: TGCAGCGTTGGCTTCAGGAACACTGAAGCTTTCTTT
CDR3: CSVGFRNTEAFF

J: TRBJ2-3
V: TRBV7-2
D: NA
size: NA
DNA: TGTGCCAGCAGCCCCAACGGGGACACAGATACGCAGTATTTT
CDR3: CASSPNGDTDTQYF

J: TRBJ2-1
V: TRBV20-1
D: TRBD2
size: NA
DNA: TGCAGTGCTAGATATTTGGCGGGAGGGAGTAATGAGCAGTTCTTC
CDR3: CSARYLAGGSNEQFF

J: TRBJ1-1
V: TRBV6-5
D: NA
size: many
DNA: TGTGCCAGCAGCCCTATCCGCGGGAAAGCTTTCTTT
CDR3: CASSPIRGKAFF

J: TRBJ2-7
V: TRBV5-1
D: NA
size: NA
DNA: TGCGCCAGCACCCCACAGCTAGCGACTACCTACGAGCAGTACTTC
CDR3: CASTPQLATTYEQYF

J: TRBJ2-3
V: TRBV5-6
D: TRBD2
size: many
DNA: TGTGCCAGCAGCACGGGACTAGTGCAAGATACGCAGTATTTT
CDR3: CASSTGLVQDTQYF

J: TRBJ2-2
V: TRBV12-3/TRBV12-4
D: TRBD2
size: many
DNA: TGTGCCAGCAGCCCGGGACTAGCGGGAGTATTCACCGGGGAGCTGTTTTTT
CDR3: CASSPGLAGVFTGELFF

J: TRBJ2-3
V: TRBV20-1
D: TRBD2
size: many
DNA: TGCAGTGCTAGACCAGCGGGAGACACAGATACGCAGTATTTT
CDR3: CSARPAGDTDTQYF

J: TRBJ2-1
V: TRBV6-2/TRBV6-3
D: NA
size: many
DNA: TGTGCCAGCACCCGTTACAATGAGCAGTTCTTC
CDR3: CASTRYNEQFF

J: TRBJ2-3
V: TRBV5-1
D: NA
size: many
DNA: TGCGCCAGCAGCCCACGTTTCGGTACAGATACGCAGTATTTT
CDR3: CASSPRFGTDTQYF

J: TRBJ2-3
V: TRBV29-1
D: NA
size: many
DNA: TGCAGCGCCCGGACAGACACAGATACGCAGTATTTT
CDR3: CSARTDTDTQYF

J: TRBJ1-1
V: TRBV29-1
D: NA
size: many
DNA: TGCAGCGTTCGGCCTACCACCCACCGGAACACTGAAGCTTTCTTT
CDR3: CSVRPTTHRNTEAFF